This entry describes one T cell receptor beta chain. Its antigen is unidentified. Trimming left V 0 bases short and J 5 bases short, with 5 bases between. Germline lookup yields CDR1 SGDLS and CDR2 YYNGEE. The CDR3 contains 12 residues. Researchers ran the PCR with 60 Vbeta and 13 Jbeta primers. TCRdb's copy holds only in-frame clones and misses some; the assay was immunoSEQ multiplex PCR. The table shows 120,000 or so clones, with around 80% occurring only once. The source of the sample is a study of cytomegalovirus exposure and HLA in healthy donors. Whole-study results and caveats: Most TCR sequences proved rare, with some public TCRs found in many donors.

V gene TRBV9 combines with J gene TRBJ1-2; D uncertain. This TCR derives from a man aged 45-65 years in good health and CMV-seronegative. The specimen sequenced was PBMCs. In DNA, the CDR3 is TGTGCCAGCAGCGTAGGAGGGTATGGCTACACCTTC. Translating gives CASSVGGYGYTF.